This is a list of T cell receptor beta chains from one sample in a study of vaccination and CD4 T cells after COVID-19. TCRdb independently ran MiXCR on the PCR reads; one entry per CDR3 protein. The table lists some 3,100 distinct CDR3 sequences, about 84% of them singletons. For these receptors, no antigen is known. Sequencing was carried out using CD4+ T cells from blood, cultured in vitro. The receptors were gathered from a human donor who had recovered from COVID-19. The CDR3 runs from the conserved cysteine through the conserved F or W. A D gene is named only where the DNA matches it firmly.

CDR3,J,D,V
CASKVGTGELFF,TRBJ2-2,.,TRBV2
CASSPGGNTIYF,TRBJ1-3,.,TRBV7-9
CASKGPYNSPLHF,TRBJ1-6,.,TRBV19
CASSYDSHSYNSPLHF,TRBJ1-6,.,TRBV6-5
CSAGGGRENYGYTF,TRBJ1-2,.,TRBV20-1
CAIGGSGTGEAFF,TRBJ1-1,TRBD1,TRBV10-3
CATSRDFTGELFF,TRBJ2-2,.,TRBV15
CSAGTGGPIGRNGYTF,TRBJ1-2,.,TRBV20-1
CASRESVGQPQHF,TRBJ1-5,.,TRBV6-1
CSARAPLDPRDSYEQYF,TRBJ2-7,.,TRBV20-1
CASSIPTQGIRGGELFF,TRBJ2-2,TRBD1,TRBV5-4
CASSVAPAGGAGELFF,TRBJ2-2,TRBD2,TRBV9
CAISELSSGRIYEQYF,TRBJ2-7,.,TRBV10-3